This paragraph covers one T cell receptor beta chain sequence. The data derive from a study of blood T cell repertoires in COVID-19. Cohort 3 recovery required two negative PCRs, clearance, or symptom resolution. V dropped 5 bases and J dropped 9 bases, with 13 bases sitting between them. The CDR3 runs 12 residues. In germline, CDR1 is SGHRS, CDR2 YFSETQ. Data came from immunoSEQ multiplex PCR; TCRdb stores just in-frame clones and leaves some out. Here the sample spans 250,000 or so clones, over 75% being singletons. The chain uses TRBV5-1 and TRBJ2-3, with D unresolved. The clonotype originates from a woman in her 50s who had recovered from COVID-19. Material for sequencing was PBMCs or T cells enriched from blood (not recorded which). CDR3 in amino acids: CASRETGGTQYF. CDR3 DNA: TGCGCCAGCAGGGAAACGGGTGGAACGCAGTATTTT.